Below, one T cell receptor (beta chain) is given with its context. Roughly 0.45 to 1 ug RNA was reverse transcribed with random hexamers. From the immunoSEQ multiplex PCR reads, TCRdb called clonotypes with MiXCR, one entry per CDR3 protein. The sample comprises 100,000 to 150,000 distinct CDR3 sequences, around 75% of which are singletons, and 0.5% to 0.65% rests with the top ten. TEMRA cells were enriched by FACS, and CD4+ and CD8+ T cells were negatively isolated. The sample is drawn from a study of CD8 T cells in Susac syndrome. CDR1 is SGHRS, CDR2 YFSETQ, per germline. The CDR3 is 17 amino acids. J gave up 5 bases and V 1 base, and 8 bases lay outside the gene matches.

The source material was CD8+ T cells from PBMCs. The receptor was isolated from a human donor with multiple sclerosis. The chain joins TRBV5-1 to TRBJ2-7; 14 bases are a match to TRBD2. CDR3 sequence reads: CASSLPWTSGGIDEQYF. The CDR3 bases are TGCGCCAGCAGCTTGCCCTGGACTAGCGGGGGGATCGACGAGCAGTACTTC.